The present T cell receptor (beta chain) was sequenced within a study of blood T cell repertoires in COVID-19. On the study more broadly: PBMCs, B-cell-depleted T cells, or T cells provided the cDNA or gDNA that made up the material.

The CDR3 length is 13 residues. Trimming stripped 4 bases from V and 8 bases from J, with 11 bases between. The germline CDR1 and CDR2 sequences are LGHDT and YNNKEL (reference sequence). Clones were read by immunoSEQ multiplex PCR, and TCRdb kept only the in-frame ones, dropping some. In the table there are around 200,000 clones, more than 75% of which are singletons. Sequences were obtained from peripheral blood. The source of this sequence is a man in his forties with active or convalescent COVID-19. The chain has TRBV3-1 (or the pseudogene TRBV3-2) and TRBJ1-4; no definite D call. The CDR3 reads CASSPPVREKLFF. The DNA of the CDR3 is TGTGCCAGCAGCCCTCCCGTCCGGGAAAAACTGTTTTTT.